These 17 T cell receptor beta chains came from one sample sequenced in a study of cytotoxic CD8 clonotypes in ibrutinib-treated CLL. Sequencing was performed with immunoSEQ multiplex PCR; in TCRdb, only in-frame clones are kept and a portion is missing. The table shows about 300,000 clones, with approximately 79% occurring only once. Material: PBMCs, obtained at disease progression, from a patient treated with ibrutinib. These receptors originate from a human donor with chronic lymphocytic leukemia.

The chain links TRBV11-2 to TRBJ2-1, with D possibly being TRBD1 (6 bases). This CDR3 region has 16 residues. V was pared by 4 bases and J by 2 bases, with 15 bases between. Germline loops: CDR1 SGHAT, CDR2 FQNNGV. The CDR3 DNA follows: TGTGCCAGCAGCTCCCTGGGGGCAGGCACCTACAATGAGCAGTTCTTC. Translated, it gives CASSSLGAGTYNEQFF.

The chain joins TRBV18 to TRBJ2-5; no reliable D call. The V gene lost 3 bases and the J gene lost 1 base, with 9 bases spanning the gap. The CDR3 covers 14 residues. Germline assignment: CDR1 KGHSH and CDR2 LQKENI. The CDR3 bases are TGTGCCAGCTCACCCGAGCTACGCCAAGAGACCCAGTACTTC. It specifies CASSPELRQETQYF.

The chain couples TRBV9 to TRBJ2-1; D not certain. Trimming took 3 bases from V and 5 from J, leaving 15 bases between them. Germline-derived CDR1 and CDR2 are SGDLS and YYNGEE. CDR3 length: 15 amino acids. The CDR3 nucleotides read TGTGCCAGCAGCGCTCACTCCTCAGGAAACAATGAGCAGTTCTTC. It yields the protein CASSAHSSGNNEQFF.

The chain employs TRBV9 and TRBJ1-1; D is uncertain. The CDR3 runs 13 residues. Germline V gene data show CDR1 as SGDLS and CDR2 as YYNGEE. The germline V and J ends were trimmed by 0 bases and 6 bases, with 9 bases remaining between them. CDR3 sequence: CASSVGRRPEAFF. In DNA, the CDR3 is TGTGCCAGCAGCGTAGGGCGGCGGCCTGAAGCTTTCTTT.

This chain uses TRBV5-1 with TRBJ2-5; 10 bases are a match to TRBD1. Germline loops: CDR1 SGHRS, CDR2 YFSETQ. Unmatched junction bases numbered 10, after V lost 1 base and J lost 4 bases. The CDR3 length is 17 residues. This chain's CDR3 is CASSLRLGQGRGETQYF. The DNA for the CDR3 is TGCGCCAGCAGCTTGCGGCTGGGACAGGGGCGTGGAGAGACCCAGTACTTC.

The chain uses TRBV18 and TRBJ2-2; 7 bases match TRBD1. The CDR3 runs to 15 residues. In germline, CDR1 is KGHSH, CDR2 LQKENI. Unmatched junction bases numbered 5, after V lost 3 bases and J lost 4 bases. CDR3 DNA sequence: TGTGCCAGCTCACCGAGGACAGGAGCCACCGGGGAGCTGTTTTTT. This translates into CASSPRTGATGELFF.

The chain is built from TRBV10-3 and TRBJ2-2, with 9 bases fitting TRBD2. The germline V gene encodes CDR1 ENHRY and CDR2 SYGVKD. The CDR3 totals 15 residues. V gave up 7 bases and J gave up 6 bases; unmatched junction bases: 9. The CDR3 protein is CAIKGSGSAAGELFF. The DNA of the CDR3 is TGTGCCATCAAGGGTAGCGGGAGTGCGGCCGGGGAGCTGTTTTTT.

V gene TRBV5-3 combines with J gene TRBJ1-1, with no clear D. TRBV5-3 is annotated as an ORF whose role is uncertain. This CDR3 is built from 16 residues. Trimming left V 0 bases short and J 4 bases short, with 16 bases between. The CDR3 nucleotides read TGTGCCAGAAGCTTGGACAGTGAGAGGCCCCGCACTGAAGCTTTCTTT. Amino acid sequence: CARSLDSERPRTEAFF.

V usage is TRBV29-1 and J usage is TRBJ2-5; D may be TRBD1 or TRBD2 (5 bases each). The CDR3 spans 11 residues. The V gene lost 8 bases and the J gene lost 7 bases, with 14 bases spanning the gap. Germline CDR1 and CDR2: SQVTM and ANQGSEA. Here the CDR3 DNA reads TGCAGCCTCGGGGCGGCCGGGACCCAGTACTTC. Residues: CSLGAAGTQYF.

The chain employs TRBV4-1 and TRBJ2-3; 8 nucleotides agree with TRBD1. Germline V gives CDR1 MGHRA, CDR2 YSYEKL. CDR3 length equals 17 residues. The trim removed 3 bases at V and 0 bases at J, leaving 8 bases unmatched. In DNA, the CDR3 is TGCGCCAGCAGCCAGGAACCGGACAGGGACAGCACAGATACGCAGTATTTT. This encodes CASSQEPDRDSTDTQYF.

The chain combines TRBV27 with TRBJ1-5; D ambiguous. The CDR3 is 14 residues long. V lost 2 bases, J lost 0 bases, and 5 bases lay in between. Germline V gene data show CDR1 as MNHEY and CDR2 as SMNVEV (reference sequence). CDR3 DNA: TGTGCCAGCAGTTTAGCCAGTAGCAATCAGCCCCAGCATTTT. It translates to CASSLASSNQPQHF.

This rearrangement joins TRBV2 to TRBJ1-1; D gene uncertain. This CDR3 comprises 12 residues. Germline V gene data show CDR1 as SNHLY and CDR2 as FYNNEI. Trimming removed 3 bases from V and 0 bases from J, with 2 bases in between. The CDR3 DNA reads as TGTGCCAGCAGTGACCTGAACACTGAAGCTTTCTTT. This sequence encodes CASSDLNTEAFF.

The chain is built from TRBV27 and TRBJ1-5; D remains unclear. The CDR3 consists of 14 residues. Germline CDR1 reads MNHEY; CDR2 reads SMNVEV (reference sequence). V was cut by 5 bases and J by 2 bases, with 10 bases left in between. This chain's CDR3 is CASSPLVGNQPQHF. The CDR3 DNA reads as TGTGCCAGCAGTCCCCTCGTGGGCAATCAGCCCCAGCATTTT.

The V and J genes are TRBV7-9 and TRBJ2-2, with unresolved D. The CDR3 consists of 16 residues. V was cut by 4 bases and J by 6 bases, with 18 bases left in between. Germline V gene data show CDR1 as SEHNR and CDR2 as FQNEAQ (reference sequence). The CDR3 reads CASSSLDGRLSGELFF. CDR3 in DNA: TGTGCCAGCAGCTCACTTGATGGAAGATTGTCCGGGGAGCTGTTTTTT.

This rearrangement joins TRBV10-3 to TRBJ2-3; D possibly corresponds to TRBD2 (7 bases). The CDR3 is 13 amino acids. The germline V and J ends were trimmed by 8 bases and 3 bases, with 12 bases remaining between them. The germline gives CDR1 ENHRY, CDR2 SYGVKD. In DNA form, the CDR3 reads TGTGCCATCTTGGGGGGGCGGACAGATACGCAGTATTTT. It is translated as CAILGGRTDTQYF.

This chain connects TRBV9 to TRBJ2-7, with TRBD2 matching over 11 bases. Germline lookup yields CDR1 SGDLS and CDR2 YYNGEE. CDR3 size: 17 residues. V was clipped by 4 bases and J by 6 bases; unmatched bases: 15. CDR3 in DNA: TGTGCCAGCAGCCCTCTTGGTAGCGGGAGGGCTAGCGGCGAGCAGTACTTC. Its translation: CASSPLGSGRASGEQYF.

The J gene is TRBJ2-1, the V gene TRBV4-2; D call uncertain. This CDR3 has 13 residues. V lost 5 bases to trimming and J lost 7 bases, with 12 bases between them. Germline-derived CDR1 and CDR2 are LGHNA and YNFKEQ. In DNA, the CDR3 is TGTGCCAGCAGCGTACGGACCGCGAATGAGCAGTTCTTC. This encodes CASSVRTANEQFF.